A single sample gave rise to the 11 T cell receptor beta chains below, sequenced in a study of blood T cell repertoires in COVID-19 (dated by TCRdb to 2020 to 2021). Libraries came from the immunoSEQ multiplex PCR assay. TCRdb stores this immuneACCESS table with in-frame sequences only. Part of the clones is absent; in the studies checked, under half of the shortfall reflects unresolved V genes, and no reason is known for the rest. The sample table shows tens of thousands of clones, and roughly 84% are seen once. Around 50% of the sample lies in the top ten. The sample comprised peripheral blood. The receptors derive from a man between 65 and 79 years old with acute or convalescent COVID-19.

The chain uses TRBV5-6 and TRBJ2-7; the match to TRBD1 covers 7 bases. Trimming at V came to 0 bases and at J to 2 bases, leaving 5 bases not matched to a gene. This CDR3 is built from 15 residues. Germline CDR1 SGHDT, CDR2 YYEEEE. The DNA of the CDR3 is TGTGCCAGCAGCTTGGATACAGGGGTCCCCTACGAGCAGTACTTC. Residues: CASSLDTGVPYEQYF.

CDR3 sequence: CSVEQAYGYTF. The CDR3 DNA is TGCAGCGTTGAACAGGCATATGGCTACACCTTC. The chain couples TRBV29-1 to TRBJ1-2, with D hard to call. The CDR3 covers 11 residues. CDR1 and CDR2 from the germline V gene are SQVTM and ANQGSEA. V dropped 2 bases and J dropped 5 bases, with 6 bases sitting between them.

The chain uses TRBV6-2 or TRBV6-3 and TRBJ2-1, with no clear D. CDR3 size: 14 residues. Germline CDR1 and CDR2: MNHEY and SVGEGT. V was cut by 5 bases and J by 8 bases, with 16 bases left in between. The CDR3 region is CASSRLRGSDEQFF. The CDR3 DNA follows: TGTGCCAGCAGTAGACTTCGTGGCTCCGATGAGCAGTTCTTC.

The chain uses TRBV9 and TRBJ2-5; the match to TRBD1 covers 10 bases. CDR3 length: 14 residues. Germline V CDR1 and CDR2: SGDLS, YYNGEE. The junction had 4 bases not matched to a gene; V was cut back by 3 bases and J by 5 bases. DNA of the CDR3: TGTGCCAGCAGCGCGACAGGGGGCTATGAGACCCAGTACTTC. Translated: CASSATGGYETQYF.

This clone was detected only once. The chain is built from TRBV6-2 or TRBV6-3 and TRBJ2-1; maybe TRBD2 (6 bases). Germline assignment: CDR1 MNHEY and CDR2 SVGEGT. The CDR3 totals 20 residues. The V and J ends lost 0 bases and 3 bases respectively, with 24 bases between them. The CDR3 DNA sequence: TGTGCCAGCAGTTACTCGAGGGCGATGGACGCGGGACCCTTCTACAATGAGCAGTTCTTC. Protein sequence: CASSYSRAMDAGPFYNEQFF.

CDR3 loop: CAWSGGLGTEAFF. CDR3 sequence (DNA): TGTGCCTGGAGTGGGGGACTTGGCACTGAAGCTTTCTTT. The chain employs TRBV30 and TRBJ1-1; a weak D match, TRBD1 (5 bases). Trimming cost V 1 base and J 4 bases, with 10 bases left between them. Germline V lookup: CDR1 GTSNPN, CDR2 SVGIG (reference sequence). This CDR3 has 13 amino acids. Combining the CDR3 with reference TRBV30 and TRBJ1-1 gives the whole variable domain SQTIHQWPATLVQPVGSPLSLECTVEGTSNPNLYWYRQAAGRGLQLLFYSVGIGQISSEVPQNLSASRPQDRQFILSSKKLLLSDSGFYLCAWSGGLGTEAFFGQGTRLTVV.

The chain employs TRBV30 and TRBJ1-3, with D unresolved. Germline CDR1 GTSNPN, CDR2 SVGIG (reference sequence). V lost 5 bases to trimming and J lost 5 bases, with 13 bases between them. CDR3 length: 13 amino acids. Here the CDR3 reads CAWAPAWRNTIYF. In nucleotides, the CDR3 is TGTGCCTGGGCACCCGCATGGCGAAACACCATATATTTT.

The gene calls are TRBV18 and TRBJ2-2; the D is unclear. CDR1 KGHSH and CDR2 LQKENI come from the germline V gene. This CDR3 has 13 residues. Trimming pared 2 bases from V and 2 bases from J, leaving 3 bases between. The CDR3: CASSPGNTGELFF. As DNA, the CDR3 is TGTGCCAGCTCACCAGGCAACACCGGGGAGCTGTTTTTT.

The CDR3 is CASSIDSLQEYQETQYF. Written as DNA, the CDR3 is TGTGCCAGTAGTATAGATTCCTTACAGGAGTACCAAGAGACCCAGTACTTC. This chain uses TRBV19 with TRBJ2-5, with D possibly matching TRBD1 (5 bases). The germline V and J ends were trimmed by 0 bases and 0 bases, with 14 bases remaining between them. CDR3 length: 17 residues. Germline CDR1 and CDR2: LNHDA and SQIVND (reference sequence).

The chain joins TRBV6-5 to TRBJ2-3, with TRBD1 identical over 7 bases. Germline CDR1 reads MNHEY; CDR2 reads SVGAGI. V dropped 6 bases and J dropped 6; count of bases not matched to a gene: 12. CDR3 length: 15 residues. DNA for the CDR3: TGTGCCAGCAGGCAAGGACAGGCCTCCTGGGATACGCAGTATTTT. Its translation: CASRQGQASWDTQYF.

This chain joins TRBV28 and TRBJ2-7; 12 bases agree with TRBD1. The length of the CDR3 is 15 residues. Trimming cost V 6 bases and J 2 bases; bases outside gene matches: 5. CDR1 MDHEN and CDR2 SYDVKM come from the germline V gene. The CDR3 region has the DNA TGTGCCAGCAGGGCGGGACAGGGGGCAACCTACGAGCAGTACTTC. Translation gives CASRAGQGATYEQYF.